The 6 T cell receptor beta chains reported below all come from one sample, sequenced in a study of blood T cells in healthy people across ages. Together with a sample-barcoded 5' primer, a J-beta primer mix was included in a second PCR lasting about 6 to 11 cycles. TCRdb processed the 5' RACE reads anew with MiXCR; each CDR3 protein has one entry. The top ten clones hold around a quarter of a sample with some 780,000 distinct CDR3 sequences, roughly 50% of them seen once. The sequencing input was blood. These receptors were obtained from a man in his forties in good health.

This clonotype was found a few times. The chain links TRBV12-3 or TRBV12-4 to TRBJ1-2; D gene unclear. V shed 5 bases and J shed 6 bases, with 19 bases lying between them. The CDR3 sequence is 15 residues long. CDR3 nucleotide sequence: TGTGCCAGCAGTATACCAGGAGAGGCAGTCGATGGCTACACCTTC. It codes for CASSIPGEAVDGYTF.

This clonotype was recorded many times. This chain connects TRBV2 to TRBJ2-7; 11 nucleotides align to TRBD2. CDR1 is SNHLY and CDR2 is FYNNEI in the germline V gene. V gave up 8 bases and J gave up 2 bases; unmatched junction bases: 2. This CDR3 has 13 residues. The CDR3 here is CASGLAGTYEQYF. The CDR3 coding sequence is TGTGCCAGCGGACTAGCGGGCACCTACGAGCAGTACTTC.

V is TRBV20-1 and J is TRBJ1-1; 9 nucleotides line up with TRBD1. Germline CDR1 reads DFQATT; CDR2 reads SNEGSKA (reference sequence). Trimming took 0 bases from V and 2 from J; bases not matched to a gene: 13. This CDR3 region has 18 residues. In DNA, the CDR3 is TGCAGTGCTAGAGATGAGCTGGGGGACAGGGCCCTTAACACTGAAGCTTTCTTT. It encodes CSARDELGDRALNTEAFF.

The chain couples TRBV20-1 to TRBJ1-2; TRBD1 matches at 7 bases. The J segment lost 8 bases and the V segment lost 4 bases, leaving 10 bases of the junction unmatched. From germline, CDR1 is DFQATT and CDR2 SNEGSKA (reference sequence). The CDR3 length is 13 residues. The CDR3, as DNA: TGCAGTGCTAACTCCGAGGGGGCGAGGGGCTACACCTTC. Its protein product is CSANSEGARGYTF.

The chain links TRBV5-1 to TRBJ2-6, with 7 positions matching TRBD1. Unmatched junction bases numbered 7, after V lost 1 base and J lost 0 bases. The CDR3 consists of 18 residues. The V gene's germline CDR1 is SGHRS and CDR2 YFSETQ. The CDR3 bases are TGCGCCAGCAGCTTGATCGACAGGGCCAACTCTGGGGCCAACGTCCTGACTTTC. As protein: CASSLIDRANSGANVLTF.

V is TRBV7-9 and J is TRBJ1-6; 10 bases match TRBD1. CDR3 length: 15 residues. Germline lookup yields CDR1 SEHNR and CDR2 FQNEAQ (reference sequence). The junction had 7 bases not matched to a gene; V was cut back by 4 bases and J by 10 bases. The CDR3 loop is CASSWDRGPGSPLHF. The CDR3 nucleotides are TGTGCCAGCAGCTGGGACAGGGGCCCTGGGTCACCCCTCCACTTT.